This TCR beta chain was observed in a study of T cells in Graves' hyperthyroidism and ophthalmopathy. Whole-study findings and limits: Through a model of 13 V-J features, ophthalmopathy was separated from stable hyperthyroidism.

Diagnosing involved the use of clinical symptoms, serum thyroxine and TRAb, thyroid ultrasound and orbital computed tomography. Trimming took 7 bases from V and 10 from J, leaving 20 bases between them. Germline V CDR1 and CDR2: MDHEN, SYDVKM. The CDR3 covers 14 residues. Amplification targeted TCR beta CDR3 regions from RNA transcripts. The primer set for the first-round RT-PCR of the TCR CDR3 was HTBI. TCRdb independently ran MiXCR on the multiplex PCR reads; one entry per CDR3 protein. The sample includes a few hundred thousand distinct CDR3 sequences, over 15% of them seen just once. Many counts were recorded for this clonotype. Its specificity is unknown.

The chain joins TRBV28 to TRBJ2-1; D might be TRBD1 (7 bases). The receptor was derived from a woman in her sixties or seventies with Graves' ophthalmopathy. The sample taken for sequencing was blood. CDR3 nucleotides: TGTGCCAGCAAGGAGGGGGCGCTTTTCGAGGAGCAGTTCTTC. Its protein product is CASKEGALFEEQFF. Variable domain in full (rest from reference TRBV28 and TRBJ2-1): DVKVTQSSRYLVKRTGEKVFLECVQDMDHENMFWYRQDPGLGLRLIYFSYDVKMKEKGDIPEGYSVSREKKERFSLILESASTNQTSMYLCASKEGALFEEQFFGPGTRLTVL.